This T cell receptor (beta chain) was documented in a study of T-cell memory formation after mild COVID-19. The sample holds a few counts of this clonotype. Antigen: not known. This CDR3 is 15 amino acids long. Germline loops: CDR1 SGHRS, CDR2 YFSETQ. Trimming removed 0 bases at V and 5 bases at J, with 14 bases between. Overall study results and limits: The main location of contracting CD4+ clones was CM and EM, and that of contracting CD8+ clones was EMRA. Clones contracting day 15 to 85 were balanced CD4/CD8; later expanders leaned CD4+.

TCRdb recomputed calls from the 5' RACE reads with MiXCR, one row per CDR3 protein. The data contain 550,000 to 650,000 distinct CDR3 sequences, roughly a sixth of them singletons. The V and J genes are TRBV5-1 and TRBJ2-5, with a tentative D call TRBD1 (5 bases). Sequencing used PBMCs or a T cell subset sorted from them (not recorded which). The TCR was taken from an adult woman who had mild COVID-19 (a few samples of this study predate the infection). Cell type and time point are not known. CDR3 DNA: TGCGCCAGCAGCTTGGTAACAGGTCCGGAGGAGACCCAGTACTTC. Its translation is CASSLVTGPEETQYF.